The clone carrying this T cell receptor (beta chain) was counted only a few times. TCRdb used MiXCR to reprocess the reads, holding one entry per CDR3 protein. This table holds around 740,000 distinct CDR3 sequences, 35% to 45% found once. This record belongs to a study of T cell repertoires in cytomegalovirus infection. Study overall: It can be stated that public TCR beta signatures indicated CMV infection as well as a matching HLA type.

The receptor's source is a human donor in good health (CMV status not recorded). Some clones in this sample may be carry-over from other donors' samples. The sequenced material came from PBMCs.

CDR3 loop: CASSFYRDSNQPQHF. CDR3 coding DNA: TGTGCCAGCAGTTTCTACCGGGACAGCAATCAGCCCCAGCATTTT. The chain combines TRBV12-3 or TRBV12-4 with TRBJ1-5, with D possibly being TRBD1 (5 bases). The CDR3 length is 15 residues. The V and J ends lost 3 bases and 1 base respectively, with 10 bases between them.